What follows are 27 T cell receptor beta chains derived from one specimen sequenced in a study of memory CD4+ T cells and cytomegalovirus serostatus. The protocol was immunoSEQ multiplex PCR, while the TCRdb copy is restricted to in-frame clones and leaves out a portion. The sample includes tens of thousands of clones, roughly 85% seen only once; the top ten take just under 0.5%. Single viable CD3+CD4+CD8-CD45RO+ cells were sorted as the memory CD4+ T cells. The sample taken for sequencing was memory CD4+ T cells from blood. All receptors derive from an adult in good health and CMV-seronegative. Some clones in this sample may be carry-over from other donors' samples.

The chain is built from TRBV19 and TRBJ1-5; maybe TRBD1 (5 bases). The germline V gene has CDR1 LNHDA and CDR2 SQIVND (reference sequence). V was clipped by 7 bases and J by 2 bases, with 9 bases between them. The CDR3 has 13 residues. This CDR3 reads CASTPRGNQPQHF. The CDR3 nucleotides are TGTGCCAGTACCCCCAGGGGCAATCAGCCCCAGCATTTT.

The rearrangement joins TRBV2 to TRBJ2-3; tentatively, D is TRBD2 (6 bases). The CDR3 has 13 amino acids. Trimming cost V 8 bases and J 2 bases, with 11 bases left between them. Per the germline V gene, CDR1 is SNHLY and CDR2 is FYNNEI. The CDR3 protein is CASSAGYTDTQYF. The DNA for the CDR3 is TGTGCCAGCTCGGCGGGATACACAGATACGCAGTATTTT.

The chain recombines TRBV2 with TRBJ1-5; D is possibly TRBD1 (5 bases). V was pared by 9 bases and J by 3 bases, with 21 bases between. In germline, CDR1 is SNHLY, CDR2 FYNNEI. CDR3 length: 16 residues. The CDR3 protein is CASSSRDLWVNQPQHF. The CDR3 DNA is TGTGCCAGTTCATCAAGGGACCTATGGGTCAATCAGCCCCAGCATTTT.

As DNA, the CDR3 is TGCAGCGTTGACCGGGAGGGGGGATTGGCGCAGTATTTT. Amino acid sequence: CSVDREGGLAQYF. The chain has TRBV29-1 and TRBJ2-3; 8 bases align to TRBD2. The CDR3 is 13 residues long. Trimming cost V 3 bases and J 10 bases; bases outside gene matches: 9. CDR1 and CDR2 from the germline V gene are SQVTM and ANQGSEA.

The chain combines TRBV14 with TRBJ2-1; no reliable D call. Germline V gives CDR1 SGHDN, CDR2 FVKESK. The CDR3 consists of 16 residues. V was cut by 4 bases and J by 5 bases, with 18 bases left in between. This CDR3 reads CASSRRTGATNNEQFF. The CDR3 DNA reads TGTGCCAGCAGCCGAAGGACCGGTGCGACCAACAATGAGCAGTTCTTC.

The chain joins TRBV5-6 to TRBJ2-7; D is possibly TRBD1 (6 bases). There are 13 residues in the CDR3. Looked up from germline, CDR1 is SGHDT and CDR2 is YYEEEE. Deletions cut 2 bases from V and 5 bases from J, with 11 bases between. CDR3 sequence (DNA): TGTGCCAGCAGCTTATACAGGGTCCACGAGCAGTACTTC. Its translation is CASSLYRVHEQYF.

The chain links TRBV5-4 to TRBJ2-7; 13 positions match TRBD2. The germline CDR1 and CDR2 sequences are SGHNT and YYREEE (reference sequence). The trim removed 5 bases at V and 2 bases at J, leaving 10 bases unmatched. The CDR3 extends over 17 amino acids. CDR3 nucleotides: TGTGCCAGCAGTCCGACTAGCGGGAGGTTAGGGACCTACGAGCAGTACTTC. This gives the protein CASSPTSGRLGTYEQYF.

This sequence joins TRBV28 and TRBJ1-5; 10 bases are shared with TRBD1. V lost 0 bases to trimming and J lost 6 bases; unmatched junction nucleotides: 5. Germline V CDR1 and CDR2: MDHEN, SYDVKM. This CDR3 spans 16 amino acids. The DNA for the CDR3 is TGTGCCAGCAGTTTATGGGGGACAGGGGTGGGTCAGCCCCAGCATTTT. Amino acid sequence: CASSLWGTGVGQPQHF.

This rearrangement joins TRBV10-3 to TRBJ1-2, with 9 bases that match TRBD1. After removal of 9 bases from V and 8 bases from J, the junction contained 10 bases not matched to a gene. The CDR3 is 13 amino acids. Germline CDR1 and CDR2: ENHRY and SYGVKD. The CDR3 nucleotides read TGTGCCATTTCTAATACAGGGGGCGCAGGCTACACCTTC. Its protein product is CAISNTGGAGYTF.

About this clone: The junction departs from the called germline gene at one end, perhaps through a read error. The genes are TRBV10-3 and TRBJ1-6, with TRBD1 as a possible D gene (6 bases). The CDR3 has 14 residues. Germline CDR1 is ENHRY and CDR2 is SYGVKD. The DNA for the CDR3 is TGTGCCAGTCTAGACAGGTCTACTGTTTCAGCCCTCCACTTT. It translates to CASLDRSTVSALHF.

V is TRBV9 and J is TRBJ2-7, with 11 bases aligning to TRBD1. In germline, CDR1 is SGDLS, CDR2 YYNGEE. CDR3 size: 15 residues. V shed 0 bases, J shed 4 bases, and the junction held 3 bases outside the gene matches. In nucleotides, the CDR3 is TGTGCCAGCAGCGTAGGGGGGACAGGGGGTTACGAGCAGTACTTC. It encodes CASSVGGTGGYEQYF.

The gene calls are TRBV28 and TRBJ2-5, with D uncertain. The germline V and J ends were trimmed by 8 bases and 4 bases, with 5 bases remaining between them. CDR3 length: 10 amino acids. Germline CDR1 reads MDHEN; CDR2 reads SYDVKM. The CDR3 reads CASRRETQYF. As DNA, the CDR3 is TGTGCCAGCCGACGAGAGACCCAGTACTTC.

V gene TRBV2 combines with J gene TRBJ2-1, with TRBD2 matching 14 bases. The germline V gene encodes CDR1 SNHLY and CDR2 FYNNEI. The V gene end was trimmed by 7 bases and the J gene end by 3 bases; junction bases not matched to a gene: 11. The CDR3 covers 18 residues. In nucleotides, the CDR3 is TGTGCCAGCAACCGAGGGACTAGCGGGAGAAGGGACTACAATGAGCAGTTCTTC. Amino acid sequence: CASNRGTSGRRDYNEQFF.

This clone was observed a few times. The chain carries TRBV7-9 and TRBJ1-1; D unresolved. The V end lost 10 bases, the J end lost 0 bases, and 12 bases lay between the germline ends. This CDR3 is 13 amino acids long. Germline V gives CDR1 SEHNR, CDR2 FQNEAQ (reference sequence). The CDR3 bases are TGTGCCAAGACACCACCTATGAACACTGAAGCTTTCTTT. This encodes CAKTPPMNTEAFF.

In this sample, this clone turned up a few times. V and J are TRBV4-2 and TRBJ2-6; possibly TRBD1 for D (6 bases). The CDR3 is 15 amino acids. Germline-derived CDR1 and CDR2 are LGHNA and YNFKEQ. V lost 1 base and J lost 2, with 6 bases in between. The CDR3 region has the DNA TGTGCCAGCAGCCAAGGGGACACTGGGGCCAACGTCCTGACTTTC. This sequence encodes CASSQGDTGANVLTF.

This clone was seen only a few times. V usage is TRBV5-1 and J usage is TRBJ2-7; D not certain. Trimming removed 3 bases from V and 6 bases from J, with 22 bases in between. CDR1 is SGHRS and CDR2 is YFSETQ in the germline V gene. CDR3 length: 16 amino acids. The CDR3 loop is CASSSRLSVIPPEQYF. The CDR3 DNA reads TGCGCCAGCAGCTCCCGCCTTAGTGTGATACCACCCGAGCAGTACTTC. Full variable domain (remainder filled in from reference TRBV5-1 and TRBJ2-7): KAGVTQTPRYLIKTRGQQVTLSCSPISGHRSVSWYQQTPGQGLQFLFEYFSETQRNKGNFPGRFSGRQFSNSRSEMNVSTLELGDSALYLCASSSRLSVIPPEQYFGPGTRLTVT.

Only a few counts were recorded for this clone. The CDR3 DNA is TGCGCCAGCAGCCCCTCCGGACTAGCGGGGAATAGCGATGAGCAGTTCTTC. As protein: CASSPSGLAGNSDEQFF. The gene calls are TRBV5-1 and TRBJ2-1; 12 nucleotides agree with TRBD2. The CDR3 runs 17 residues. V was clipped by 4 bases and J by 8 bases; unmatched bases: 13. In germline, CDR1 is SGHRS, CDR2 YFSETQ.

V gene TRBV13 combines with J gene TRBJ2-1; TRBD1 or TRBD2 may be the D gene (6 bases each). Between the trimmed V and J ends, which lost 2 bases and 1 base, there was a span of 9 bases. This CDR3 region has 15 residues. CDR1 is PRHDT, CDR2 FYEKMQ, per germline (reference sequence). CDR3 amino acids: CASSLLGGSYNEQFF. CDR3 in DNA: TGTGCCAGCAGCTTACTAGGGGGGTCCTACAATGAGCAGTTCTTC.

This clone showed up just a few times. This chain links TRBV2 with TRBJ2-5, with unresolved D. The germline gives CDR1 SNHLY, CDR2 FYNNEI. The CDR3 is 11 amino acids. V was clipped by 4 bases and J by 4 bases, with 4 bases between them. The CDR3 DNA reads TGTGCCAGCAGTGTTGGAGAGACCCAGTACTTC. This translates into CASSVGETQYF.

This clone was counted between two and nine times. The rearrangement joins TRBV15 to TRBJ1-1, with unresolved D. The CDR3 sequence is 16 residues long. Between the trimmed V and J ends, which lost 0 bases and 1 base, there was a span of 12 bases. Germline lookup yields CDR1 LNHNV and CDR2 YYDKDF (reference sequence). CDR3 DNA: TGTGCCACCAGCAGAGATCTGGTGGGAGAGAACACTGAAGCTTTCTTT. It translates to CATSRDLVGENTEAFF.

The CDR3 loop is CASSPMSDTQYF. The CDR3 DNA reads TGTGCCAGCAGTCCCATGTCAGATACGCAGTATTTT. The genes are TRBV27 and TRBJ2-3; D gene unclear. Trimming left V 5 bases short and J 4 bases short, with 7 bases between. Germline CDR1 is MNHEY and CDR2 is SMNVEV (reference sequence). CDR3 size: 12 residues.

The CDR3 region is CASSKGRTSGTDTQYF. Here the CDR3 DNA reads TGTGCCAGCAGTAAGGGCCGGACTAGCGGCACAGATACGCAGTATTTT. The chain uses TRBV27 and TRBJ2-3, with 9 bases lining up with TRBD2. This CDR3 has 16 residues. The trim removed 5 bases at V and 1 base at J, leaving 7 bases unmatched. Germline CDR1 MNHEY, CDR2 SMNVEV (reference sequence).

The chain joins TRBV30 to TRBJ1-4; 8 nucleotides agree with TRBD1. Germline CDR1 reads GTSNPN; CDR2 reads SVGIG (reference sequence). The length of the CDR3 is 16 residues. V dropped 3 bases and J dropped 2; count of bases not matched to a gene: 8. The CDR3 region is CAWSVRWTGTNEKLFF. CDR3 DNA: TGTGCCTGGAGCGTAAGATGGACAGGGACTAATGAAAAACTGTTTTTT.

The rearrangement joins TRBV7-8 to TRBJ2-7; D not resolved. The V gene's germline CDR1 is SGHVS and CDR2 FQNEAQ. The V end was cut by 0 bases, the J end by 3 bases, with 9 bases between. The CDR3 totals 14 residues. The CDR3 reads CASSLAPGIYEQYF. CDR3 coding DNA: TGTGCCAGCAGCTTAGCGCCAGGTATCTACGAGCAGTACTTC. The complete variable domain, with remaining parts taken from reference TRBV7-8 and TRBJ2-7, reads GAGVSQSPRYKVAKRGQDVALRCDPISGHVSLFWYQQALGQGPEFLTYFQNEAQLDKSGLPSDRFFAERPEGSVSTLKIQRTQQEDSAVYLCASSLAPGIYEQYFGPGTRLTVT.

The V and J genes are TRBV5-6 and TRBJ1-2; 9 positions agree with TRBD1. The CDR3 is 14 amino acids. Per germline, CDR1 SGHDT and CDR2 YYEEEE. V dropped 4 bases and J dropped 3; count of bases not matched to a gene: 4. The CDR3 protein is CASSPGQGHYGYTF. For the CDR3, the DNA is TGTGCCAGCAGCCCGGGACAGGGCCACTATGGCTACACCTTC.

The rearrangement joins TRBV7-2 to TRBJ2-1; no definite D call. With 1 base removed from V and 0 bases from J, the gap between germline ends came to 10 bases. CDR3 length: 16 amino acids. Germline CDR1 is SGHTA and CDR2 is FQGNSA. CDR3 amino acids: CASSLVAVSSYNEQFF. Here the CDR3 DNA reads TGTGCCAGCAGCTTAGTAGCCGTGAGCTCCTACAATGAGCAGTTCTTC.

The chain employs TRBV6-1 and TRBJ1-6; no clear D gene. This CDR3 has 14 residues. Looked up from germline, CDR1 is MNHNS and CDR2 is SASEGT. V was cut by 6 bases and J by 6 bases, with 12 bases left in between. CDR3 in amino acids: CASREGSSNSPLHF. In nucleotides, the CDR3 is TGTGCCAGCAGAGAGGGAAGTTCTAATTCACCCCTCCACTTT.